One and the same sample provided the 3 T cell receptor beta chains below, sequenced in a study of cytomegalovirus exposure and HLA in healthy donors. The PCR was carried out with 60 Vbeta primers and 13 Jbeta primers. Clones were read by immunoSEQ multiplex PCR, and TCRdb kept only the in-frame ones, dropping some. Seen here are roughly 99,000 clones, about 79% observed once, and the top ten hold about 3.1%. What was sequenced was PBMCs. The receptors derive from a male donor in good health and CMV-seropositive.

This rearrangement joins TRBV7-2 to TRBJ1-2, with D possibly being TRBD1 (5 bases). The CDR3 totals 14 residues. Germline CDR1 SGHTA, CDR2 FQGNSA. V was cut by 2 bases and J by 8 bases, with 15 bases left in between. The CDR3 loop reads CASSLNTGSGGYTF. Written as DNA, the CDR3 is TGTGCCAGCAGCTTAAATACAGGTTCCGGCGGCTACACCTTC.

CDR3 DNA sequence: TGTGCCAGCAGCCGAGACAGTGTTGGCTACACCTTC. Its translation: CASSRDSVGYTF. V gene TRBV5-4 combines with J gene TRBJ1-2; possibly TRBD1 for D (5 bases). The CDR3 contains 12 residues. Per germline, CDR1 SGHNT and CDR2 YYREEE (reference sequence). Trimming pared 4 bases from V and 7 bases from J, leaving 11 bases between.

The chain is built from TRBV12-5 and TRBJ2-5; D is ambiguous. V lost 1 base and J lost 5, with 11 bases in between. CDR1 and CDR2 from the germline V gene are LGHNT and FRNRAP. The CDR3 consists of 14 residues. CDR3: CASGLGPPGETQYF. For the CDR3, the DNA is TGTGCTAGTGGTTTGGGCCCCCCCGGGGAGACCCAGTACTTC. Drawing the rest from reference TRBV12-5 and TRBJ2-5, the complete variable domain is DARVTQTPRHKVTEMGQEVTMRCQPILGHNTVFWYRQTMMQGLELLAYFRNRAPLDDSGMPKDRFSAEMPDATLATLKIQPSEPRDSAVYFCASGLGPPGETQYFGPGTRLLVL.